The clone carrying this T cell receptor (beta chain) showed up just a few times. From the RT-PCR reads, TCRdb called clonotypes with MiXCR, one entry per CDR3 protein. The sample lists approximately 520,000 distinct CDR3 sequences; roughly 27% were seen once. This entry is derived from a study of response to subunit inactivated influenza vaccine. The CDR3 extends over 14 amino acids. V gave up 3 bases and J gave up 2 bases; unmatched junction bases: 7. Germline V gene lookup returns CDR1 DFQATT and CDR2 SNEGSKA (reference sequence). Here the sequenced sample was CD4+ T cells sorted from PBMCs, taken roughly 5 days after vaccination. The chain combines TRBV20-1 with TRBJ2-7; 7 nucleotides align to TRBD1. This sequence was found in a man aged 45 to 65 who received an inactivated influenza vaccine. CDR3 sequence (DNA): TGCAGTGCTAGTGACAGGGTATTGGCCTACGAGCAGTACTTC. Translated, it gives CSASDRVLAYEQYF.